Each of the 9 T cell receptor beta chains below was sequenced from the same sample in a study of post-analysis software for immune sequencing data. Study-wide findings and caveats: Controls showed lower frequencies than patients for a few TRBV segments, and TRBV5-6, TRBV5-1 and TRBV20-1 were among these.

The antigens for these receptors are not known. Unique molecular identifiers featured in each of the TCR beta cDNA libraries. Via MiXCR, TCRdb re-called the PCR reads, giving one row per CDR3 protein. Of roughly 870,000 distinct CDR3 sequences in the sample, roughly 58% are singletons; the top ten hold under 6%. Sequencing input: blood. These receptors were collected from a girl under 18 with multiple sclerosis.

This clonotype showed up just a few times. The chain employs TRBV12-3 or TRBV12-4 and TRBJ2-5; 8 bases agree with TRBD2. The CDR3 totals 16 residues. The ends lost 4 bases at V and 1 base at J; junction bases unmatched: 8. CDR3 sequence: CASSSRPTSGQETQYF. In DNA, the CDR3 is TGTGCCAGCAGTTCGCGGCCCACTAGCGGCCAAGAGACCCAGTACTTC.

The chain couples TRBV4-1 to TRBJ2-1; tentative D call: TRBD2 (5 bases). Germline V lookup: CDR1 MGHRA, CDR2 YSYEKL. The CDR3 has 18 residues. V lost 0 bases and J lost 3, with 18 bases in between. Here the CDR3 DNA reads TGCGCCAGCAGCCAAGAAATCCCACTAGTGCGCATCTACAATGAGCAGTTCTTC. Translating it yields CASSQEIPLVRIYNEQFF.

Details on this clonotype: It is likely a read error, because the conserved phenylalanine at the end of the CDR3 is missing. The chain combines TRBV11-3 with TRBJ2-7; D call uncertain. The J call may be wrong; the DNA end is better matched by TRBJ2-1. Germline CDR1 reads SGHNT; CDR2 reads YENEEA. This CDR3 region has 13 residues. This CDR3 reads CASSLGWNNEQFC. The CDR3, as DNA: TGTGCCAGCAGCTTAGGATGGAACAATGAGCAGTTCTGC.

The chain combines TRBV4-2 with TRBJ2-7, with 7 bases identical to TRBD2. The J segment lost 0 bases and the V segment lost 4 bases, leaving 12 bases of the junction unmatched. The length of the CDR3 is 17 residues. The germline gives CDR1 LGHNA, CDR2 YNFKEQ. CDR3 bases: TGTGCCAGCAGCCGCCGCGTGGGAGGGGAGAGCTCCTACGAGCAGTACTTC. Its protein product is CASSRRVGGESSYEQYF.

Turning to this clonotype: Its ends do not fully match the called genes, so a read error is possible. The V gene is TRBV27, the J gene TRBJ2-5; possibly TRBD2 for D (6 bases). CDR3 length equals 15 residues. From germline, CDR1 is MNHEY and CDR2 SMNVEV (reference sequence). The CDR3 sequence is CVSSSTTGEGETQYF. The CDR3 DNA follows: TGTGTCAGCAGTTCTACTACGGGGGAAGGAGAGACCCAGTACTTC.

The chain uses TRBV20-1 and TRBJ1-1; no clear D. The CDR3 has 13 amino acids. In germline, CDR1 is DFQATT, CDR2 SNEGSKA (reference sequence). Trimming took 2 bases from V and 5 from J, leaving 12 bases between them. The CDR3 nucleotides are TGCAGTGCTAGAAGGACGGCCGGGACTGAAGCTTTCTTT. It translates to CSARRTAGTEAFF.

CDR3: CASSFGRGAYGYTF. The CDR3 nucleotides are TGTGCCAGCAGTTTCGGCAGGGGAGCCTATGGCTACACCTTC. J is TRBJ1-2 and V is TRBV12-3 or TRBV12-4, with a possible D match to TRBD1 (6 bases). The ends were cut back, 3 bases at V and 4 bases at J, with 12 bases in the middle. The CDR3 consists of 14 residues.

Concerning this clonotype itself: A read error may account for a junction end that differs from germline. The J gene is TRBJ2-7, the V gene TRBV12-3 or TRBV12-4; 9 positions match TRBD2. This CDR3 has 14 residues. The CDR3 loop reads CASSIGTSSHEQYF. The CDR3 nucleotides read TGTGCCAGCAGTATCGGGACTAGCTCCCACGAGCAGTACTTC.

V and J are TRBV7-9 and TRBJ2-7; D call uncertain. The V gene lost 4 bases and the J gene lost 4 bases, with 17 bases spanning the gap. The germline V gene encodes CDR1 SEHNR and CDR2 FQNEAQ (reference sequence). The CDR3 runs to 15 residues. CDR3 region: CASSSRREGKYEQYF. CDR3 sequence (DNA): TGTGCCAGCAGCTCCAGAAGGGAAGGGAAATACGAGCAGTACTTC. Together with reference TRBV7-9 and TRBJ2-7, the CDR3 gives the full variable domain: DTGVSQNPRHKITKRGQNVTFRCDPISEHNRLYWYRQTLGQGPEFLTYFQNEAQLEKSRLLSDRFSAERPKGSFSTLEIQRTEQGDSAMYLCASSSRREGKYEQYFGPGTRLTVT.